These T cell receptor beta chains were read from a single sample in a study of T cell repertoires in cytomegalovirus infection. TCRdb re-called the reads with MiXCR, one entry per CDR3 protein. The sample has fewer than 350,000 distinct CDR3 sequences, over 7.5% seen once. Material for sequencing was PBMCs. Source of these receptors: a human donor in good health (CMV status not recorded). Some clones in this sample may be carry-over from other donors' samples. CDR3s include the opening cysteine and the closing phenylalanine or tryptophan.

V	J	CDR3
TRBV6-6	TRBJ2-1	CASSYRGLPENEQFF
TRBV7-9	TRBJ2-2	CASRSTGPNTGELFF
TRBV6-2/TRBV6-3	TRBJ1-5	CASSRGTGGYSNQPQHF
TRBV4-1	TRBJ1-2	CASSQPRDTYGYTF
TRBV7-2	TRBJ2-3	CASSAARTSTGRTDTQYF
TRBV28	TRBJ2-1	CANSGGGDNEQFF
TRBV7-8	TRBJ2-1	CASSLATRPGGSWNEQFF
TRBV7-2	TRBJ2-2	CASSLAAAGGGELFF
TRBV28	TRBJ2-7	CASSLWQGTYEQYF
TRBV20-1	TRBJ2-7	CSARELAGEYF
TRBV7-8	TRBJ2-7	CASSPNSGPSYEQYF
TRBV6-2/TRBV6-3	TRBJ2-4	CASSLTRTEGNIQYF
TRBV19	TRBJ2-1	CASSIARAEQFF
TRBV7-2	TRBJ2-3	CASSPTRGGGLVTQYF
TRBV7-2	TRBJ2-3	CASRPTFTDTQYF
TRBV7-3	TRBJ2-5	CASSLRAPTWERGAATQYF
TRBV15	TRBJ2-2	CATRQASTGELFF